The 10 T cell receptor beta chains in this list originate from one sample, sequenced in a study of CD8+ T cells in alopecia areata. Following RNA extraction, reverse transcription yielded cDNA that acted as the sequencing template. The repertoire was sequenced with immunoSEQ multiplex PCR; TCRdb's copy has only in-frame clones and lacks some. The sample has about 82,000 clones; roughly half are singletons. Sequenced sample: NKG2D-high CD8+ T cells sorted from blood. These receptors all stem from a human donor with alopecia areata.

This chain joins TRBV30 and TRBJ2-7, with a weak D call TRBD1 (5 bases). Germline V gives CDR1 GTSNPN, CDR2 SVGIG (reference sequence). The V and J ends lost 4 bases and 3 bases respectively, with 10 bases between them. This CDR3 comprises 12 residues. This CDR3 reads CAWIGQGYEQYF. The CDR3 nucleotides read TGTGCCTGGATTGGCCAGGGCTACGAGCAGTACTTC.

There are a few counts of this clone. The same CDR3 arises from other DNA sequences in this sample as well. The rearrangement uses TRBV27 and TRBJ2-7; TRBD1 or TRBD2 may be the D gene (5 bases each). Germline CDR1 is MNHEY and CDR2 is SMNVEV (reference sequence). Trimming shortened V by 2 bases and J by 0 bases, and 5 bases separated the two germline ends. This CDR3 is built from 13 residues. CDR3 DNA: TGTGCCAGCAGTTTAGGGGGCTCCTACGAGCAGTACTTC. Protein sequence: CASSLGGSYEQYF.

V and J are TRBV7-8 and TRBJ2-7; 8 nucleotides match TRBD1. CDR1 and CDR2 from the germline V gene are SGHVS and FQNEAQ. The CDR3 runs to 14 residues. V trimming: 5 bases; J trimming: 3 bases; junction bases outside the gene matches: 6. The CDR3 spells CASSPLDRDYEQYF. CDR3 nucleotide sequence: TGTGCCAGCAGCCCTTTGGACAGGGACTACGAGCAGTACTTC.

This clone has a handful of counts. The chain combines TRBV29-1 with TRBJ1-2; no definite D call. Trimming pared 0 bases from V and 4 bases from J, leaving 6 bases between. The CDR3 is made up of 12 amino acids. Germline V lookup: CDR1 SQVTM, CDR2 ANQGSEA. CDR3 amino acids: CSVEDSSYGYTF. Written as DNA, the CDR3 is TGCAGCGTTGAAGACAGTTCCTATGGCTACACCTTC.

This clone was seen a handful of times. The chain has TRBV7-9 and TRBJ1-1; D remains unclear. The CDR3 is 14 residues long. With 1 base removed from V and 7 bases from J, the gap between germline ends came to 13 bases. From germline, CDR1 is SEHNR and CDR2 FQNEAQ (reference sequence). CDR3 sequence: CASSLVSSQHEAFF. CDR3 DNA sequence: TGTGCCAGCAGCTTAGTGTCCAGCCAACATGAAGCTTTCTTT.

This rearrangement joins TRBV5-6 to TRBJ2-2; D is perhaps TRBD2 (6 bases). With 2 bases removed from V and 3 bases from J, the gap between germline ends came to 14 bases. CDR3 size: 16 residues. CDR1 and CDR2 from the germline V gene are SGHDT and YYEEEE. CDR3 amino acids: CASSFGLAGYTGELFF. The CDR3 DNA follows: TGTGCCAGCAGCTTCGGACTGGCGGGGTACACCGGGGAGCTGTTTTTT.

This clone was seen only once. This specimen includes other DNA sequences encoding the same CDR3. The V gene is TRBV27, the J gene TRBJ2-1; 11 nucleotides align to TRBD2. The CDR3 loop spans 16 amino acids. The germline CDR1 and CDR2 sequences are MNHEY and SMNVEV (reference sequence). V lost 2 bases and J lost 4; bases outside the gene matches: 4. The CDR3 DNA is TGTGCCAGCAGTTTAGGGACTAGCGGAACTTACAATGAGCAGTTCTTC. Protein: CASSLGTSGTYNEQFF.

This clone was counted between two and nine times. The genes are TRBV28 and TRBJ2-1; D may match TRBD1 or TRBD2 (7 bases each). With 4 bases removed from V and 3 bases from J, the gap between germline ends came to 16 bases. CDR3 length: 16 amino acids. Germline assignment: CDR1 MDHEN and CDR2 SYDVKM. CDR3 coding DNA: TGTGCCAGCAGTTGGGGGGGGACAGTCAACTACAATGAGCAGTTCTTC. As protein: CASSWGGTVNYNEQFF.

This clone came up a few times. This sequence joins TRBV29-1 and TRBJ2-7; tentative D call: TRBD2 (6 bases). The CDR3 covers 11 residues. The V gene's germline CDR1 is SQVTM and CDR2 ANQGSEA. V dropped 2 bases and J dropped 4 bases, with 6 bases sitting between them. In nucleotides, the CDR3 is TGCAGCGTTGAACGGGGGTACGAGCAGTACTTC. It codes for CSVERGYEQYF.

This sequence joins TRBV27 and TRBJ2-5; 7 positions match TRBD2. Per germline, CDR1 MNHEY and CDR2 SMNVEV (reference sequence). After removal of 8 bases from V and 4 bases from J, the junction contained 1 base not matched to a gene. The CDR3 is 11 residues long. CDR3 in amino acids: CASGGGETQYF. In nucleotides, the CDR3 is TGTGCCAGCGGGGGGGGAGAGACCCAGTACTTC.